Listed here are 21 T cell receptor beta chains from one sample, sequenced in a study of T cell responses to AZD1222 COVID-19 vaccine. The repertoire was sequenced with immunoSEQ multiplex PCR; TCRdb's copy has only in-frame clones and lacks some. The repertoire consists of 120,000 or so clones, with around 87% occurring once and the leading ten covering about 3%. Sample: peripheral blood, taken on day 0 of AZD1222 vaccination. Receptors originate from an adult in good health.

The V and J genes are TRBV7-9 and TRBJ1-2; TRBD1 agrees at 10 bases. CDR3 length equals 16 residues. The V gene end was trimmed by 5 bases and the J gene end by 4 bases; junction bases not matched to a gene: 10. Germline V gene lookup returns CDR1 SEHNR and CDR2 FQNEAQ (reference sequence). Written as DNA, the CDR3 is TGTGCCAGCAGCGAAAAACCGGGACAGGGGCCCTATGGCTACACCTTC. The encoded protein is CASSEKPGQGPYGYTF. Drawing the rest from reference TRBV7-9 and TRBJ1-2, the complete variable domain is DTGVSQNPRHKITKRGQNVTFRCDPISEHNRLYWYRQTLGQGPEFLTYFQNEAQLEKSRLLSDRFSAERPKGSFSTLEIQRTEQGDSAMYLCASSEKPGQGPYGYTFGSGTRLTVV.

V gene TRBV6-5 combines with J gene TRBJ2-7, with unresolved D. Trimming stripped 2 bases from V and 0 bases from J, with 14 bases between. Germline CDR1 reads MNHEY; CDR2 reads SVGAGI. The CDR3 length is 16 residues. The CDR3 region has the DNA TGTGCCAGCAGTTACGCCCGACCACCACCCTCCTACGAGCAGTACTTC. Translation: CASSYARPPPSYEQYF.

The chain has TRBV2 and TRBJ2-7, with 10 bases aligning to TRBD1. The ends lost 0 bases at V and 7 bases at J; junction bases unmatched: 6. The germline gives CDR1 SNHLY, CDR2 FYNNEI. The CDR3 totals 15 residues. This CDR3 is CASSEAGTGAGEQYF. The CDR3 DNA follows: TGTGCCAGCAGTGAAGCCGGGACAGGGGCGGGAGAGCAGTACTTC.

This clone was detected once. V and J are TRBV4-3 and TRBJ2-1, with TRBD2 matching 11 bases. Trimming removed 0 bases from V and 4 bases from J; junction bases left unmatched: 8. The CDR3 totals 18 residues. Germline-derived CDR1 and CDR2 are LGHNA and YSLEER. CDR3 region: CASSQDGGSGRAYNEQFF. The CDR3 DNA is TGCGCCAGCAGCCAAGATGGGGGTAGCGGGAGGGCTTACAATGAGCAGTTCTTC.

The gene calls are TRBV15 and TRBJ2-3; no reliable D call. From germline, CDR1 is LNHNV and CDR2 YYDKDF (reference sequence). CDR3 length: 13 residues. Trimming pared 5 bases from V and 7 bases from J, leaving 13 bases between. The CDR3 sequence: CATSGPPPHTQYF. The CDR3 DNA follows: TGTGCCACCAGCGGCCCCCCGCCGCATACGCAGTATTTT.

The rearrangement uses TRBV11-2 and TRBJ2-7; D unresolved. V lost 4 bases and J lost 1, with 5 bases in between. This CDR3 comprises 12 residues. Germline V gene lookup returns CDR1 SGHAT and CDR2 FQNNGV. The CDR3 sequence is CASSWGSYEQYF. The DNA for the CDR3 is TGTGCCAGCAGCTGGGGATCCTACGAGCAGTACTTC.

The rearrangement links TRBV6-5 to TRBJ1-2; D unresolved. The CDR3 is made up of 11 amino acids. Germline V lookup: CDR1 MNHEY, CDR2 SVGAGI. Trimming removed 6 bases at V and 5 bases at J, with 7 bases between. CDR3 DNA sequence: TGTGCCAGCAGGTCAGCGTATGGCTACACCTTC. Its translation: CASRSAYGYTF.

This rearrangement joins TRBV24-1 to TRBJ2-6; D gene uncertain. V gave up 5 bases and J gave up 0 bases, with 19 bases separating them. This CDR3 spans 19 amino acids. CDR1 and CDR2 from the germline V gene are KGHDR and SFDVKD. The CDR3 spells CATSAGPAGLSSGANVLTF. The CDR3, as DNA: TGTGCCACCAGTGCCGGCCCGGCAGGTTTAAGCTCTGGGGCCAACGTCCTGACTTTC.

The chain is built from TRBV15 and TRBJ2-1, with D possibly being TRBD1 (7 bases). Trimming removed 0 bases at V and 7 bases at J, with 13 bases between. The CDR3 covers 15 residues. Germline values: CDR1 LNHNV, CDR2 YYDKDF (reference sequence). This chain's CDR3 is CATSRDYRGGNEQFF. The CDR3 nucleotides read TGTGCCACCAGCAGAGATTACAGGGGAGGTAATGAGCAGTTCTTC. Looking up the rest from reference TRBV15 and TRBJ2-1 gives the full variable domain: DAMVIQNPRYQVTQFGKPVTLSCSQTLNHNVMYWYQQKSSQAPKLLFHYYDKDFNNEADTPDNFQSRRPNTSFCFLDIRSPGLGDTAMYLCATSRDYRGGNEQFFGPGTRLTVL.

The genes are TRBV9 and TRBJ1-1, with unresolved D. Germline V CDR1 and CDR2: SGDLS, YYNGEE. V lost 0 bases and J 1 base, leaving 10 bases between the germline ends. CDR3 size: 15 residues. The CDR3 spells CASSVGPMRNTEAFF. The CDR3 nucleotides read TGTGCCAGCAGCGTAGGGCCGATGCGGAACACTGAAGCTTTCTTT.

The gene calls are TRBV4-3 and TRBJ1-1, with D hard to call. Looked up from germline, CDR1 is LGHNA and CDR2 is YSLEER. Trimming cost V 1 base and J 2 bases, with 8 bases left between them. The CDR3 is made up of 14 amino acids. CDR3 sequence (DNA): TGCGCCAGCAGCCAAGTGGGTCTTAACACTGAAGCTTTCTTT. Amino acids: CASSQVGLNTEAFF.

The chain uses TRBV3-1 (or the pseudogene TRBV3-2) and TRBJ1-2; D gene unclear. The CDR3 is 12 residues long. Trimming pared 5 bases from V and 8 bases from J, leaving 12 bases between. Germline loops: CDR1 LGHDT, CDR2 YNNKEL (reference sequence). CDR3 protein: CASSSWLVGYTF. The CDR3 nucleotides are TGTGCCAGCAGCTCATGGCTCGTCGGCTACACCTTC.

The CDR3 region has the DNA TGTGCCAGCAGCTTGACAGGGCGATATGGCTACACCTTC. Amino acid sequence: CASSLTGRYGYTF. The V and J genes are TRBV7-3 and TRBJ1-2, with 7 positions matching TRBD1. CDR1 and CDR2 (germline): SGHTA, FQGTGA. The ends lost 3 bases at V and 5 bases at J; junction bases unmatched: 3. The CDR3 is made up of 13 amino acids.

The chain has TRBV11-1 and TRBJ2-1; possibly TRBD2 for D (5 bases). Trimming cost V 0 bases and J 9 bases, with 12 bases left between them. CDR3 size: 14 residues. Germline V CDR1 and CDR2: SGHAT, FQDESV (reference sequence). The CDR3, as DNA: TGTGCCAGCAGCTTAGCGGGAGAAGTTGTTGAGCAGTTCTTC. Its translation is CASSLAGEVVEQFF.

The rearrangement joins TRBV12-3 or TRBV12-4 to TRBJ2-1; TRBD1 aligns across 9 bases. V trimming: 6 bases; J trimming: 15 bases; junction bases outside the gene matches: 3. The CDR3 is 10 residues long. DNA of the CDR3: TGTGCCAGCAGGGGGACAGGGACGTTCTTC. It translates to CASRGTGTFF.

By share of the sample, this clone is medium-sized. The chain uses TRBV28 and TRBJ2-1; D may match TRBD1 or TRBD2 (5 bases each). The CDR3 runs 17 residues. Germline CDR1 is MDHEN and CDR2 is SYDVKM. Trimming shortened V by 0 bases and J by 1 base, and 13 bases separated the two germline ends. CDR3 coding DNA: TGTGCCAGCAGTTTATGGGGGGTCGCCCCATCCTACAATGAGCAGTTCTTC. It codes for CASSLWGVAPSYNEQFF.

The chain is built from TRBV9 and TRBJ1-1; a weak D match, TRBD1 (5 bases). In germline, CDR1 is SGDLS, CDR2 YYNGEE. The V gene lost 4 bases and the J gene lost 4 bases, with 8 bases spanning the gap. The CDR3 contains 12 residues. The CDR3 reads CASSYGGTEAFF. The CDR3 DNA reads as TGTGCCAGCAGCTATGGGGGCACTGAAGCTTTCTTT.

This clone appeared a single time. The chain joins TRBV27 to TRBJ2-3, with a possible D match to TRBD2 (5 bases). In germline, CDR1 is MNHEY, CDR2 SMNVEV (reference sequence). The CDR3 has 15 residues. The V gene lost 1 base and the J gene lost 4 bases, with 12 bases spanning the gap. DNA of the CDR3: TGTGCCAGCAGTTTATTAGGCAACGGGGCAGATACGCAGTATTTT. As protein: CASSLLGNGADTQYF.

In DNA, the CDR3 is TGTGCCAGTAGTCTGACGGGACTTCTCTACAATGAGCAGTTCTTC. Amino acid sequence: CASSLTGLLYNEQFF. The genes are TRBV19 and TRBJ2-1; tentative D call: TRBD2 (6 bases). The germline V and J ends were trimmed by 5 bases and 3 bases, with 14 bases remaining between them. Germline loops: CDR1 LNHDA, CDR2 SQIVND (reference sequence). The CDR3 contains 15 residues.

The chain combines TRBV11-2 with TRBJ2-1, with TRBD2 matching 11 bases. This CDR3 is built from 17 residues. Germline CDR1 is SGHAT and CDR2 is FQNNGV. V dropped 1 base and J dropped 9; count of bases not matched to a gene: 11. The chain's CDR3 is CASSLGRTSGFTSEQFF. The CDR3 region has the DNA TGTGCCAGCAGCTTAGGGAGGACTAGCGGGTTTACCAGTGAGCAGTTCTTC.

The chain carries TRBV5-1 and TRBJ2-7, with D tentatively TRBD1 or TRBD2 (6 bases each). Germline lookup yields CDR1 SGHRS and CDR2 YFSETQ. Between the trimmed V and J ends, which lost 2 bases and 4 bases, there was a span of 13 bases. The CDR3 consists of 14 residues. The CDR3 region is CASSLGGLGYEQYF. The CDR3 region has the DNA TGCGCCAGCAGCTTAGGGGGGCTGGGGTACGAGCAGTACTTC.